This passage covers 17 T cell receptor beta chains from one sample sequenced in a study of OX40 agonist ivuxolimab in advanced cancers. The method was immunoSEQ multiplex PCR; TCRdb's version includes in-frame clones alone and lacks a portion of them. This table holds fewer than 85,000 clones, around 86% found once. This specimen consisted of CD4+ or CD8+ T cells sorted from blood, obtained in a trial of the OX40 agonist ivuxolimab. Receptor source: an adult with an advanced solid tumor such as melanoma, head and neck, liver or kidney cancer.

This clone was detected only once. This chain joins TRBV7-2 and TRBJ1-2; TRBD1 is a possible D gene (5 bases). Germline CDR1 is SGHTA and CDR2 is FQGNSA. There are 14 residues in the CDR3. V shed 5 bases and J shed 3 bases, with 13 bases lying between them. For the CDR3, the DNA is TGTGCCAGCAGCCCCGTCGGGGGTGACTATGGCTACACCTTC. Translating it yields CASSPVGGDYGYTF.

CDR3 sequence: CASQGQPSYEQYF. The CDR3 bases are TGTGCCAGCCAGGGGCAGCCCTCCTACGAGCAGTACTTC. The V and J genes are TRBV6-5 and TRBJ2-7; perhaps TRBD1 as D (6 bases). The length of the CDR3 is 13 residues. V shed 8 bases and J shed 0 bases, with 11 bases lying between them. CDR1 is MNHEY and CDR2 is SVGAGI in the germline V gene.

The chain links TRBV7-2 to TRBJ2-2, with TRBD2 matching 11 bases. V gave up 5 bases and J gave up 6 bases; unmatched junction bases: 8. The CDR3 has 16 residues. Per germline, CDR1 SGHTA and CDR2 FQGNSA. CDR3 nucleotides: TGTGCCAGCAGCCTGACCCTAGCGGGAGGAGCCGGGGAGCTGTTTTTT. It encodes CASSLTLAGGAGELFF.

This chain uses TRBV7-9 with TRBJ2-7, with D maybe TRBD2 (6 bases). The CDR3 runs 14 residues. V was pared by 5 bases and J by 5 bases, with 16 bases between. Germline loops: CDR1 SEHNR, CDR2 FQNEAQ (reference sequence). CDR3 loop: CASSPPRGAHEQYF. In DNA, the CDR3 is TGTGCCAGCAGCCCCCCACGCGGGGCCCACGAGCAGTACTTC.

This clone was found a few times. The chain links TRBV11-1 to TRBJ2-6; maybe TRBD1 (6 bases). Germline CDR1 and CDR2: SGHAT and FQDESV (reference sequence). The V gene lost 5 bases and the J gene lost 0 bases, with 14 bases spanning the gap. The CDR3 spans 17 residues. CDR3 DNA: TGTGCCAGCAGCCCACGGGACACTGGCTCTGGGGCCAACGTCCTGACTTTC. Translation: CASSPRDTGSGANVLTF.

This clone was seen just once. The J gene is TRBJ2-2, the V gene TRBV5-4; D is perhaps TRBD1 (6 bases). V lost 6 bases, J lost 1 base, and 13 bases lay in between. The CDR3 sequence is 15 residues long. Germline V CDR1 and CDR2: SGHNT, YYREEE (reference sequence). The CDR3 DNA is TGTGCCAGCACTATAGACAGGCAGAACACCGGGGAGCTGTTTTTT. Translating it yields CASTIDRQNTGELFF.

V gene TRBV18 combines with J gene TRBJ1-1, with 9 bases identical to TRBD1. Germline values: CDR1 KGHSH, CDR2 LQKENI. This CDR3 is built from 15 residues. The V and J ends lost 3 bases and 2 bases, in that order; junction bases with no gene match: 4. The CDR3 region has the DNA TGTGCCAGCTCACCGGGACAGGGCCGCAACACTGAAGCTTTCTTT. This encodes CASSPGQGRNTEAFF.

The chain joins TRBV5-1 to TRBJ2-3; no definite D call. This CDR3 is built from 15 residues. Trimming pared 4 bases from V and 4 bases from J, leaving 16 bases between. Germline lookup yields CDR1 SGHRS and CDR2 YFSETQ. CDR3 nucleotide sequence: TGCGCCAGCAGCCGTCCTTCTGGGTTTTCAGATACGCAGTATTTT. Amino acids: CASSRPSGFSDTQYF. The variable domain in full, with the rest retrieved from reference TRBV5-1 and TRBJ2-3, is KAGVTQTPRYLIKTRGQQVTLSCSPISGHRSVSWYQQTPGQGLQFLFEYFSETQRNKGNFPGRFSGRQFSNSRSEMNVSTLELGDSALYLCASSRPSGFSDTQYFGPGTRLTVL.

In nucleotides, the CDR3 is TGTGCCACCAGCAGAGATCAGGCCGTTGTCGATGGCTACACCTTC. Its translation is CATSRDQAVVDGYTF. This chain links TRBV15 with TRBJ1-2, with D unresolved. The CDR3 is 15 residues long. The V gene's germline CDR1 is LNHNV and CDR2 YYDKDF (reference sequence). V was clipped by 0 bases and J by 6 bases, with 14 bases between them.

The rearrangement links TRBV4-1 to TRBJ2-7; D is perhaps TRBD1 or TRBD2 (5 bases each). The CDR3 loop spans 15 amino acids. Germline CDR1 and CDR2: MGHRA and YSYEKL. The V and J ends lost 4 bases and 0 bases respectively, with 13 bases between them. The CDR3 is CASSPWSGSSYEQYF. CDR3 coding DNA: TGCGCCAGCAGCCCCTGGTCAGGGAGCTCCTACGAGCAGTACTTC.

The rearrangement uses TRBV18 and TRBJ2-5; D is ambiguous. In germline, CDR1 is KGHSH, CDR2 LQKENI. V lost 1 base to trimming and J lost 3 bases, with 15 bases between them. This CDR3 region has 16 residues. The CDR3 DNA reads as TGTGCCAGCTCACCACTTACCCCGGACGGTAAAGAGACCCAGTACTTC. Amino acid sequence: CASSPLTPDGKETQYF.

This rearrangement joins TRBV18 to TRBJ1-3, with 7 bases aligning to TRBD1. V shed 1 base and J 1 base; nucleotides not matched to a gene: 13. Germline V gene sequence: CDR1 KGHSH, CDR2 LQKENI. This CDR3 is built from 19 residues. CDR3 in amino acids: CASSPRVAEGARSGNTIYF. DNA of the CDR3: TGTGCCAGCTCACCACGGGTTGCGGAGGGGGCAAGGTCTGGAAACACCATATATTTT.

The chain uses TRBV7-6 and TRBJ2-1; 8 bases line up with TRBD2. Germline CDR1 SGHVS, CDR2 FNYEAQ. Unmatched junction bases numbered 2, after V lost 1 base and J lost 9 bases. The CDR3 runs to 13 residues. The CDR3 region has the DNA TGTGCCAGCAGCTTAGGTCTAGCGGGTGAGCAGTTCTTC. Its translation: CASSLGLAGEQFF.

In DNA, the CDR3 is TGTGCCAGCAGCCAAAATGGAGCGGATACGCAGTATTTT. Protein sequence: CASSQNGADTQYF. The chain joins TRBV5-4 to TRBJ2-3; D is unresolved. Germline V gives CDR1 SGHNT, CDR2 YYREEE (reference sequence). The length of the CDR3 is 13 residues. Trimming pared 4 bases from V and 6 bases from J, leaving 12 bases between.

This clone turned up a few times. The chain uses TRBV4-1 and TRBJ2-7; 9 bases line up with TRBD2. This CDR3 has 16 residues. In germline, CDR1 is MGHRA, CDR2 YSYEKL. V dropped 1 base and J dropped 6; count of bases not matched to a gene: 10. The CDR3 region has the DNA TGCGCCAGCAGCCAAGTCCTCCCCCCTAGCGGGGTCGAGCAGTACTTC. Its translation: CASSQVLPPSGVEQYF.

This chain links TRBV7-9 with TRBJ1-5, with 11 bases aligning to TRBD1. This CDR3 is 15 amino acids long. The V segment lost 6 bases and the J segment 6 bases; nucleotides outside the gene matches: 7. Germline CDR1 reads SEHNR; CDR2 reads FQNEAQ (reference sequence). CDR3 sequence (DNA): TGTGCCAGCAGTGGACAGGGGGCCGCAGGTCAGCCCCAGCATTTT. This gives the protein CASSGQGAAGQPQHF. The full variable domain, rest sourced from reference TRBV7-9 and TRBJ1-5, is DTGVSQNPRHKITKRGQNVTFRCDPISEHNRLYWYRQTLGQGPEFLTYFQNEAQLEKSRLLSDRFSAERPKGSFSTLEIQRTEQGDSAMYLCASSGQGAAGQPQHFGDGTRLSIL.

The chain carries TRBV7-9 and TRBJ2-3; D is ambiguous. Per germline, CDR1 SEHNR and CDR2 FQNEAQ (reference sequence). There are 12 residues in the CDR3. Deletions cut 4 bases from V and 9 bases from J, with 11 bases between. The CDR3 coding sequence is TGTGCCAGCAGCTCCGCCGTGGGCACGCAGTATTTT. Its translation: CASSSAVGTQYF.